This TCR beta chain originates from a study of T cell responses to AZD1222 COVID-19 vaccine. Findings of the study overall: Clonal diversity may have been underestimated, and the donors were mostly white British, with more females than males. Researchers report vaccine-associated CD4 TCRs spanning spike, with dominance at 160-218 and 743-854. Unmutated variant regions reportedly attract nearly half of all spike-specific TCRs.

Second doses at about 4 or about 12 weeks were pooled. With regard to this clone: Its matching antigen is unknown.

Produced via immunoSEQ multiplex PCR; TCRdb's table is partial and in-frame only. Found here are about 140,000 clones, 92% of them singletons; the top ten hold 2.5% to 4%. The sequencing used peripheral blood, collected 28 days after the second AZD1222 dose. This clonotype was sampled from an adult who received the AZD1222 COVID-19 vaccine.

CDR3 sequence reads: CASSLGGTSGTSYEQYF. DNA of the CDR3: TGTGCCAGCAGCTTAGGTGGGACTAGCGGGACGTCCTACGAGCAGTACTTC. The rearrangement joins TRBV7-9 to TRBJ2-7, with 13 bases matching TRBD2. The germline V gene has CDR1 SEHNR and CDR2 FQNEAQ (reference sequence). This CDR3 comprises 17 residues. Trimming cost V 1 base and J 1 base; bases outside gene matches: 4.